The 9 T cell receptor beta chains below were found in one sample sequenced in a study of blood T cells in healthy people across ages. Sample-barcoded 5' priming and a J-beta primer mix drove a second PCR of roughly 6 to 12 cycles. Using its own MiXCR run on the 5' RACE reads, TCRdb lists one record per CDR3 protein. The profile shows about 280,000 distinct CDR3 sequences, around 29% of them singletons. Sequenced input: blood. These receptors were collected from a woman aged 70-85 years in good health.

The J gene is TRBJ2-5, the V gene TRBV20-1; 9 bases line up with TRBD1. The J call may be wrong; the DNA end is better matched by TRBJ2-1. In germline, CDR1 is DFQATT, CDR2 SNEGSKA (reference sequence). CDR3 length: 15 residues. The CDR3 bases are TGCAGTGCTAGAGCCGGGACAGGGTACCACAATGAGCAGTTCTTC. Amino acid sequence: CSARAGTGYHNEQFF.

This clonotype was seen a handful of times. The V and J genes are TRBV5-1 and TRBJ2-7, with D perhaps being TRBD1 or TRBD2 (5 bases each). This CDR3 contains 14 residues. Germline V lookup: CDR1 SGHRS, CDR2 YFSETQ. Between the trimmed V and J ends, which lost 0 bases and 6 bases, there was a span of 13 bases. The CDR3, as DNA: TGCGCCAGCAGCTTGGAACGGGGCAAGGGCGAGCAGTACTTC. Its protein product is CASSLERGKGEQYF.

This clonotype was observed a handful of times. The CDR3 reads CASSEGGGREGNEQFF. The DNA of the CDR3 is TGTGCCAGCAGTGAAGGGGGCGGGAGGGAAGGCAATGAGCAGTTCTTC. This chain links TRBV2 with TRBJ2-1; 9 nucleotides match TRBD2. The junction had 7 bases not matched to a gene; V was cut back by 1 base and J by 6 bases. Germline V lookup: CDR1 SNHLY, CDR2 FYNNEI. The CDR3 is 16 residues long.

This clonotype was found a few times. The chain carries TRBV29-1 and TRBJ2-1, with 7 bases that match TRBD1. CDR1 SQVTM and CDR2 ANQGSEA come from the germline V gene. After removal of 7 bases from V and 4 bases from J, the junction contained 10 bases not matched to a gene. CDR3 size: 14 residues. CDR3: CSATTGSIYNEQFF. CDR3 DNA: TGCAGCGCAACGACAGGGTCGATATACAATGAGCAGTTCTTC.

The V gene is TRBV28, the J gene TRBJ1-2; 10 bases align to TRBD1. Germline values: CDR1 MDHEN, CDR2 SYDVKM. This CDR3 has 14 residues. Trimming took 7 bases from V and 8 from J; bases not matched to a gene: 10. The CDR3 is CASNDIRDRGGYTF. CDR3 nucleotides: TGTGCCAGCAACGACATCCGGGACAGGGGAGGCTACACCTTC.

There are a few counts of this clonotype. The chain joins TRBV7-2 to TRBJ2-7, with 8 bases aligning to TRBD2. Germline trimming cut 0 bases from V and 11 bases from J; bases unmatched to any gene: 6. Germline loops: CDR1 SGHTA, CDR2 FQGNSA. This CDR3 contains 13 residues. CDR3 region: CASSLATLADKYF. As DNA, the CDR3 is TGTGCCAGCAGCTTAGCAACACTAGCGGATAAGTACTTC.

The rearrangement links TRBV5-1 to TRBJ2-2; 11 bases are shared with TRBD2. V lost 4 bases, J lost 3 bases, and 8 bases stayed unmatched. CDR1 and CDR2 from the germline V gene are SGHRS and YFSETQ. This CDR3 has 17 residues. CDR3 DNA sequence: TGCGCCAGCAGCCCTGTGGGACTAGCGGTTTACACCGGGGAGCTGTTTTTT. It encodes CASSPVGLAVYTGELFF.

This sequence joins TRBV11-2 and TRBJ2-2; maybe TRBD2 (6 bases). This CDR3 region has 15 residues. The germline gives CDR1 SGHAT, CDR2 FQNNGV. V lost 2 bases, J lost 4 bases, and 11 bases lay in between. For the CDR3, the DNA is TGTGCCAGCAGCTTATTTCTAGCGACCACCGGGGAGCTGTTTTTT. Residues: CASSLFLATTGELFF.

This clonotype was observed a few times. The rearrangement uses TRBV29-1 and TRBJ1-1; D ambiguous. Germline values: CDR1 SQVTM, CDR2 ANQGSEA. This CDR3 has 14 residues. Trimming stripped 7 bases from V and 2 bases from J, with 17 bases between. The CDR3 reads CSGRRKLTNTEAFF. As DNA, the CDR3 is TGCAGCGGACGACGGAAGTTAACAAACACTGAAGCTTTCTTT.